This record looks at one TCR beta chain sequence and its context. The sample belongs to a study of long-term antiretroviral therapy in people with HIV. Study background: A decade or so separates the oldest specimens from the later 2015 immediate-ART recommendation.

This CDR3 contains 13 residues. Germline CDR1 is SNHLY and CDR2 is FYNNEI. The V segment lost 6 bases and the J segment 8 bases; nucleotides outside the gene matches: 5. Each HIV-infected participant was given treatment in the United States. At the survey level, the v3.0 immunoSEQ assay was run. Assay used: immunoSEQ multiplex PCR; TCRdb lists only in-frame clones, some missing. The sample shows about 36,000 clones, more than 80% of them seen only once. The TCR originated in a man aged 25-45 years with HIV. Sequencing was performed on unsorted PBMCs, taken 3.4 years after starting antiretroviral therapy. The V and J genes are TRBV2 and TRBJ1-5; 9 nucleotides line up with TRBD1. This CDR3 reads CASSGQGLEPQHF. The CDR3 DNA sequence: TGTGCCAGCAGCGGACAGGGGCTGGAGCCCCAGCATTTT. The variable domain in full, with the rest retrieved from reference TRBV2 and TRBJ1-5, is EPEVTQTPSHQVTQMGQEVILRCVPISNHLYFYWYRQILGQKVEFLVSFYNNEISEKSEIFDDQFSVERPDGSNFTLKIRSTKLEDSAMYFCASSGQGLEPQHFGDGTRLSIL.